This T cell receptor (beta chain) came from a study of beta chain features in type 1 diabetes. The V segment lost 6 bases and the J segment 7 bases; nucleotides outside the gene matches: 5. The CDR3 spans 13 residues. The V gene's germline CDR1 is MNHEY and CDR2 SVGAGI. The study, taken as a whole, reports: Compared with healthy donors, patients appeared to share more similar naive, central memory and regulatory TCRB repertoires.

Details on this clone: Its antigen is unidentified.

Sequencing targeted expressed TCRB transcripts, as all isolated RNA had been reverse transcribed. Sequenced by immunoSEQ multiplex PCR; TCRdb stores in-frame clones only, minus some. The sample records fewer than 250,000 clones, 9.6% being singletons. This chain links TRBV6-5 with TRBJ1-5; the match to TRBD1 covers 8 bases. The receptor's source is a woman younger than 30 in good health. The sequenced sample consisted of naive CD4+ T cells from blood. As DNA, the CDR3 is TGTGCCAGCAGAGCTGACAGGGGACAGCCCCAGCATTTT. Amino acids: CASRADRGQPQHF.